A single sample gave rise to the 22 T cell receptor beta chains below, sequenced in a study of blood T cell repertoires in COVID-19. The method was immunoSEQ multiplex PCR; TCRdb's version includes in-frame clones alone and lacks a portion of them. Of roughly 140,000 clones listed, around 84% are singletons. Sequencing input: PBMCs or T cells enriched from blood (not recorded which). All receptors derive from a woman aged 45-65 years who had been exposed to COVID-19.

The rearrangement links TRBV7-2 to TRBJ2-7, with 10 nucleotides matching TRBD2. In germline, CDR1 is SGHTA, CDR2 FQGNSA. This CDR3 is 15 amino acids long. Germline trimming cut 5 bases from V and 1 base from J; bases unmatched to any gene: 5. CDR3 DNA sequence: TGTGCCAGCAGCAATCGAGCGGGGGGGTCCTACGAGCAGTACTTC. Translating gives CASSNRAGGSYEQYF.

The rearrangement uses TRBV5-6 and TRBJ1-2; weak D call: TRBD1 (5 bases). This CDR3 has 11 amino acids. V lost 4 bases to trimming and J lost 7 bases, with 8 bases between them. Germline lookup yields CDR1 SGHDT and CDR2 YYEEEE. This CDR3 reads CASSQGLGYTF. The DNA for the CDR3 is TGTGCCAGCAGCCAGGGACTTGGCTACACCTTC.

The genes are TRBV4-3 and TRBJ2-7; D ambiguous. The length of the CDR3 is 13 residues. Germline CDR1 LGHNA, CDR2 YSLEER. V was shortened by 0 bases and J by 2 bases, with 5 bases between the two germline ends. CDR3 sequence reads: CASSQDQAYEQYF. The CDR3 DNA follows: TGCGCCAGCAGCCAAGATCAGGCCTACGAGCAGTACTTC.

The CDR3 is CASSLPGGLNTEAFF. CDR3 in DNA: TGTGCCAGCAGCTTACCCGGCGGGTTGAACACTGAAGCTTTCTTT. The chain joins TRBV7-8 to TRBJ1-1; D ambiguous. CDR1 and CDR2 from the germline V gene are SGHVS and FQNEAQ. The length of the CDR3 is 15 residues. V was cut by 2 bases and J by 0 bases, with 10 bases left in between.

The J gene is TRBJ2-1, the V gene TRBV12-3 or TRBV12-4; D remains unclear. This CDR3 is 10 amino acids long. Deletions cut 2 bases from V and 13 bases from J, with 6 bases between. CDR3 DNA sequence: TGTGCCAGCAGTTTATCCCTTCAGTTCTTC. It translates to CASSLSLQFF.

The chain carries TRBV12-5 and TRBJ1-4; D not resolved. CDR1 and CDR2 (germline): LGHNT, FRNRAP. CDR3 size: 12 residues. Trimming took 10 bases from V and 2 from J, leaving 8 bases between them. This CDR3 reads CATRGTNEKLFF. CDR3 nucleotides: TGTGCTACCCGAGGGACTAATGAAAAACTGTTTTTT.

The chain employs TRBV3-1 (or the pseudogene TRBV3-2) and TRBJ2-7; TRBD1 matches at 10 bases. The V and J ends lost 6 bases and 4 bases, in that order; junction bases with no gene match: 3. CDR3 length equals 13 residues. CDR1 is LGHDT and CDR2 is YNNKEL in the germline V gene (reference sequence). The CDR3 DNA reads TGTGCCAGCAGACGGACAGGGGGATACGAGCAGTACTTC. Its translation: CASRRTGGYEQYF.

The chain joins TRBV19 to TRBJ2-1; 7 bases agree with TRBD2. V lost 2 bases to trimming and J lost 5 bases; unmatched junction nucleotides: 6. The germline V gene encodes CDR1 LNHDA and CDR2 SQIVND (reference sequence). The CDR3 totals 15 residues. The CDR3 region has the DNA TGTGCCAGTAGTATACCTCCTAGCGGCCACAATGAGCAGTTCTTC. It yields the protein CASSIPPSGHNEQFF.

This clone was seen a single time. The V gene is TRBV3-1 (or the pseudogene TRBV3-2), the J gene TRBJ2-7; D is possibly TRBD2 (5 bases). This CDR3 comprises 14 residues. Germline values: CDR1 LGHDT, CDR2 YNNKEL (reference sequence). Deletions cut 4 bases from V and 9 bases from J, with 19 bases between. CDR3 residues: CASSPTGGLPGQYF. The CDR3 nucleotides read TGTGCCAGCAGCCCCACCGGTGGACTCCCGGGGCAGTACTTC.

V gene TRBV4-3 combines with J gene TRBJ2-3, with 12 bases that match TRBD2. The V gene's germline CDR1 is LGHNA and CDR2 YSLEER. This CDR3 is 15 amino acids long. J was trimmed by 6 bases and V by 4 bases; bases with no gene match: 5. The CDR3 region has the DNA TGCGCCAGCAGCCGCGCTAGCGGGGGGGCGGATACGCAGTATTTT. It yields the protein CASSRASGGADTQYF.

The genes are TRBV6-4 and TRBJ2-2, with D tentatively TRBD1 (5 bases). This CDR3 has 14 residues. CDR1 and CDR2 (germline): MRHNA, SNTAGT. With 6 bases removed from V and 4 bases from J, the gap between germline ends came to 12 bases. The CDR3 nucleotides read TGTGCCAGCAGCGAAGGGGCGACCACCGGGGAGCTGTTTTTT. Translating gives CASSEGATTGELFF.

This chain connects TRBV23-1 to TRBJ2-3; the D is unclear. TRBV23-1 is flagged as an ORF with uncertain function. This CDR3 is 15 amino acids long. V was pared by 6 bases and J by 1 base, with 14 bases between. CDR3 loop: CASSPRLLGTDTQYF. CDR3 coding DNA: TGCGCCAGCAGCCCCCGGTTGTTAGGCACAGATACGCAGTATTTT.

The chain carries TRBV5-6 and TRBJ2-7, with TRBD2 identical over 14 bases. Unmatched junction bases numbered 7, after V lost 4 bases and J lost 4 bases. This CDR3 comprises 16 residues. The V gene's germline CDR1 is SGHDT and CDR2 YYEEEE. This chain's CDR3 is CASSPGLAGGGYEQYF. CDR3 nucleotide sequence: TGTGCCAGCAGCCCAGGACTAGCGGGGGGCGGGTACGAGCAGTACTTC.

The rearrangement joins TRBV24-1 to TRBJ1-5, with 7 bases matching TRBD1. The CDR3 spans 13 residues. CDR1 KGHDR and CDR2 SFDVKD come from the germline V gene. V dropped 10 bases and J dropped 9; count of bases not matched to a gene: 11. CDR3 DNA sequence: TGTGCCACAACTCCGGGACAGCGGGTGCCCCAGCATTTT. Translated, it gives CATTPGQRVPQHF.

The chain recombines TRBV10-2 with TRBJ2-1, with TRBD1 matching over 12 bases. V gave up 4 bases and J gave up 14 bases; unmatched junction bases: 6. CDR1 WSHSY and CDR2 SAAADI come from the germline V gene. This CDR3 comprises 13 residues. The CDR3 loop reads CASSVGTGGQEFF. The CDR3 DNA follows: TGCGCCAGCAGTGTAGGGACAGGGGGCCAGGAGTTCTTC.

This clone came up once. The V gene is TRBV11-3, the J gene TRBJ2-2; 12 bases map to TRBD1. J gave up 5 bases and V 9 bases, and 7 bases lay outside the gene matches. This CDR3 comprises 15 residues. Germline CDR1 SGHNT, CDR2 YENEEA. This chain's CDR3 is CASRDRGRDTGELFF. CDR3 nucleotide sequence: TGTGCCAGTCGGGACAGGGGGCGCGATACCGGGGAGCTGTTTTTT.

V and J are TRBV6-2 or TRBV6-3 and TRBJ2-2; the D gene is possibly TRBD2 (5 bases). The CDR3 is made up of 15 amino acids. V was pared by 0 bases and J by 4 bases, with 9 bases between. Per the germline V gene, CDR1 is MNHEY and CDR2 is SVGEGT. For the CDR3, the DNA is TGTGCCAGCAGTTACTCTCGGGATCTCACCGGGGAGCTGTTTTTT. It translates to CASSYSRDLTGELFF.

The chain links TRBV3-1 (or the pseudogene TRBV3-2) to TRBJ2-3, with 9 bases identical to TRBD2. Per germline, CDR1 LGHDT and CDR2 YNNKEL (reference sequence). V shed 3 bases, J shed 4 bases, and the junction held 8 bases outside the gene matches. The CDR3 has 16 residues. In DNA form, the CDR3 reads TGTGCCAGCAGCCAGTTTGTAGCGGGAGCCCCAGATACGCAGTATTTT. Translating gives CASSQFVAGAPDTQYF.

The CDR3 coding sequence is TGTGCCAGCAGAGGGACAGGCCAAGAGACCCAGTACTTC. It specifies CASRGTGQETQYF. The chain employs TRBV6-6 and TRBJ2-5; 8 bases map to TRBD1. This CDR3 contains 13 residues. Germline values: CDR1 MNHNY, CDR2 SVGAGI (reference sequence). The V segment lost 6 bases and the J segment 1 base; nucleotides outside the gene matches: 1.

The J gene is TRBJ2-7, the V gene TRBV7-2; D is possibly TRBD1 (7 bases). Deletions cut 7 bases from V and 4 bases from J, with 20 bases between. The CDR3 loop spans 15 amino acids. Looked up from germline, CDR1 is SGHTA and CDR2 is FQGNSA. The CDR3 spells CASTPRLEGAYEQYF. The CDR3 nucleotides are TGTGCCAGCACCCCCCGGTTGGAGGGGGCTTACGAGCAGTACTTC.

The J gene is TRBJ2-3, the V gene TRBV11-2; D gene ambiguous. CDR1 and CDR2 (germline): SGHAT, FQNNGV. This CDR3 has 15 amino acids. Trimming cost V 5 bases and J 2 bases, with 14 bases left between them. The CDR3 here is CASSPRLRVTDTQYF. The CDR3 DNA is TGTGCCAGCAGCCCCCGGTTAAGAGTCACAGATACGCAGTATTTT.

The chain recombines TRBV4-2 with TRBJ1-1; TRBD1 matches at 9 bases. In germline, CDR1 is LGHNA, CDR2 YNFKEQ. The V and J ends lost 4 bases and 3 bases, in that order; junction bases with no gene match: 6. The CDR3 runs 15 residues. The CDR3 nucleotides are TGTGCCAGCAGCCTCCAACAGGGGGCGGACACTGAAGCTTTCTTT. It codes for CASSLQQGADTEAFF.